This TCR beta chain is from a study of human T cells and chemical hapten exposure. Regarding the study as a whole: Versus controls, significantly more large CDR3 similarity clusters arose from expanded TCRs.

This clonotype was found many times. Its antigen is not identified. After removal of 1 base from V and 7 bases from J, the junction contained 7 bases not matched to a gene. The V gene's germline CDR1 is LGHNA and CDR2 YSLEER. The CDR3 spans 16 residues. Time point indicated: patch test 3, about 24 weeks after DPC sensitization. Indicated treatment: therapeutic diphenylcyclopropenone sensitization with weekly scalp DPC. MiXCR was run by TCRdb on the RACE reads, yielding one entry per CDR3 protein. The sample comprises fewer than 55,000 distinct CDR3 sequences, roughly a tenth of which are singletons, and 16% rests with the top ten.

The sequence derives from a woman between 40 and 50 years old with alopecia areata. Some clones in this sample may be carry-over from other donors' samples. The sample in question was whole blood, obtained in connection with sensitization to the hapten diphenylcyclopropenone (DPC). The gene calls are TRBV4-3 and TRBJ2-1; TRBD2 matches at 10 bases. The CDR3: CASSQAVAGGGNEQFF. Written as DNA, the CDR3 is TGCGCCAGCAGCCAAGCCGTAGCGGGGGGAGGTAATGAGCAGTTCTTC.